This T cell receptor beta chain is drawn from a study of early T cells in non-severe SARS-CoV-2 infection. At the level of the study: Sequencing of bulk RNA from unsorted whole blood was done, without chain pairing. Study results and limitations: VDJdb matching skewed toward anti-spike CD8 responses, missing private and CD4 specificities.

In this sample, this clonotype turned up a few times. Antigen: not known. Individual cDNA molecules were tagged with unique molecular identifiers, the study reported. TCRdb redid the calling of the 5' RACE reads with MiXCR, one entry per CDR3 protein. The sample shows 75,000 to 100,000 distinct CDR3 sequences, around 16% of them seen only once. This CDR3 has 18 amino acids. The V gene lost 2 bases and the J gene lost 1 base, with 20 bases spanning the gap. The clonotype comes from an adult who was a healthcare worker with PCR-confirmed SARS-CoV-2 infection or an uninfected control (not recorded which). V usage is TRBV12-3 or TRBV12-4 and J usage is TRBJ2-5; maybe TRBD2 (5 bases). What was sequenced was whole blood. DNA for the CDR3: TGTGCCAGCAGTTTAAGTCTAGCCGGGGAAGGACTCCAAGAGACCCAGTACTTC. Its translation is CASSLSLAGEGLQETQYF.